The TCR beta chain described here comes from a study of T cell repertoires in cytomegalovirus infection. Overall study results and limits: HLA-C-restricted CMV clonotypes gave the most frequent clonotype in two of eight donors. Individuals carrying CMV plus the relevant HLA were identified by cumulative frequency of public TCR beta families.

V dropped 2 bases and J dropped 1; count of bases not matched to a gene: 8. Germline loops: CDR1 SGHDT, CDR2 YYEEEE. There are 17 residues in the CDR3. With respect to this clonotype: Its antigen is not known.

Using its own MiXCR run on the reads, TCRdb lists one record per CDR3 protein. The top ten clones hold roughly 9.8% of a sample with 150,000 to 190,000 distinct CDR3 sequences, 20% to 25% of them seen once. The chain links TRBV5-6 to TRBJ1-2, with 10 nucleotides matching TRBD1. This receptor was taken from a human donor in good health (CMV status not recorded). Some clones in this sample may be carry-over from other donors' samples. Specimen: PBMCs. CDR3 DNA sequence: TGTGCCAGCAGCTTTCCCGGGACAGGGGATCTTAACTATGGCTACACCTTC. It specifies CASSFPGTGDLNYGYTF. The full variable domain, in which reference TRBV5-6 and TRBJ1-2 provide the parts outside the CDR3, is DAGVTQSPTHLIKTRGQQVTLRCSPKSGHDTVSWYQQALGQGPQFIFQYYEEEERQRGNFPDRFSGHQFPNYSSELNVNALLLGDSALYLCASSFPGTGDLNYGYTFGSGTRLTVV.